Sequencing of this T cell receptor beta chain was carried out in a study of T cell responses to AZD1222 COVID-19 vaccine. Produced via immunoSEQ multiplex PCR; TCRdb's table is partial and in-frame only. The sample shows 97,000 or so clones, roughly 84% of them seen only once. Study-wide findings and caveats: With dominance at 160-218 and 743-854, vaccine-associated CD4 TCRs spanned spike. The donor group comprised mostly white British people and more females; the analysis possibly underestimated clonal diversity. Repertoire sampling was restricted to post-peak T cell response timepoints. Seropositive status at baseline applied to only six AZD1222 recipients.

The CDR3 has 13 residues. Germline assignment: CDR1 SGHVS and CDR2 FQNEAQ. Trimming took 1 base from V and 2 from J, leaving 3 bases between them. Only a few counts were recorded for this clone. Its antigen is currently unknown. The V and J genes are TRBV7-8 and TRBJ1-5; D is ambiguous. Sequences were derived from peripheral blood, sampled on day 0 of AZD1222 vaccination. The source is an adult in good health. The CDR3: CASSLGRNQPQHF. In DNA form, the CDR3 reads TGTGCCAGCAGCTTAGGTCGCAATCAGCCCCAGCATTTT.